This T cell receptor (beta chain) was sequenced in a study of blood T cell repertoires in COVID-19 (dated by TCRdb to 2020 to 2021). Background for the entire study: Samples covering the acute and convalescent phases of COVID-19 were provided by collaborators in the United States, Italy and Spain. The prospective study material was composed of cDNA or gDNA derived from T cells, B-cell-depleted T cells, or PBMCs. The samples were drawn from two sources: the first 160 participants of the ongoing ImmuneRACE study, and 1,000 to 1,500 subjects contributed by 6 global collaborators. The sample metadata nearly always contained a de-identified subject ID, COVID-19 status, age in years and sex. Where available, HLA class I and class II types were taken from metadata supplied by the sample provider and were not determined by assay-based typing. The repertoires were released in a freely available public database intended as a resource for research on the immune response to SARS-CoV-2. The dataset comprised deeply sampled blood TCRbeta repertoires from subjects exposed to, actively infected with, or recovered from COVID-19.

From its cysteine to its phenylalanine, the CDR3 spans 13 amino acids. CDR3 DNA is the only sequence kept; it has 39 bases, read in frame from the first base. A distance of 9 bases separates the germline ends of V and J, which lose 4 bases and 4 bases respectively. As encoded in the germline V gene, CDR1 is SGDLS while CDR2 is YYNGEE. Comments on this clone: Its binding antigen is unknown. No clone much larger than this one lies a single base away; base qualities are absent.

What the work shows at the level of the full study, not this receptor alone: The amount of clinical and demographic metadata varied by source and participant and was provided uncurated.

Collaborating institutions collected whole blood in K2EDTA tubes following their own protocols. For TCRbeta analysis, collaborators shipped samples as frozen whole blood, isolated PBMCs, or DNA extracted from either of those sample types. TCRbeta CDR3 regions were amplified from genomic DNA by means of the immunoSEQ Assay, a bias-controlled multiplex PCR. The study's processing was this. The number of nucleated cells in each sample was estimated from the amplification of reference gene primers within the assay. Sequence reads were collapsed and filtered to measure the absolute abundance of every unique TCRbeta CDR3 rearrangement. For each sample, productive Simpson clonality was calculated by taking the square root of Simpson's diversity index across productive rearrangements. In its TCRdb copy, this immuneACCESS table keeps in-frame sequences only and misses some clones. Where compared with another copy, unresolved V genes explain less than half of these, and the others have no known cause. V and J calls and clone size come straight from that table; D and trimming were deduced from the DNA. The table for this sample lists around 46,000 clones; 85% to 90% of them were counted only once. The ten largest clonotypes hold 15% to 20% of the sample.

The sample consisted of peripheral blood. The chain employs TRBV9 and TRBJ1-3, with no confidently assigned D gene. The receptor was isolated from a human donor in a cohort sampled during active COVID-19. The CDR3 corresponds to CASSPPAGNTIYF. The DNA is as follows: TGTGCCAGCAGCCCCCCAGCGGGAAACACCATATATTTT.